A single sample gave rise to the 17 T cell receptor beta chains below, sequenced in a study of blood T cell repertoires in COVID-19. Only in-frame clones appear in the TCRdb table, and some are missing; sequencing was by immunoSEQ multiplex PCR. Found here are 300,000 to 350,000 clones, approximately 86% of them singletons; the top ten hold approximately 9%. Sequencing used PBMCs or T cells enriched from blood (not recorded which). All receptors derive from a woman aged 18-30 years who had recovered from COVID-19.

The CDR3 DNA follows: TGTGCCAGCAGCGTTTGGACAGGAAACACTGAAGCTTTCTTT. Encoded protein: CASSVWTGNTEAFF. This chain connects TRBV9 to TRBJ1-1, with 7 bases that match TRBD1. The V gene end was trimmed by 2 bases and the J gene end by 2 bases; junction bases not matched to a gene: 3. Germline V CDR1 and CDR2: SGDLS, YYNGEE. This CDR3 has 14 residues.

The rearrangement joins TRBV5-1 to TRBJ1-4; D is undetermined. CDR3 length: 14 amino acids. In germline, CDR1 is SGHRS, CDR2 YFSETQ. V was clipped by 4 bases and J by 0 bases, with 7 bases between them. CDR3 coding DNA: TGCGCCAGCAGCCGCGGAGCAACTAATGAAAAACTGTTTTTT. Translated: CASSRGATNEKLFF. The entire variable domain, with the rest obtained from reference TRBV5-1 and TRBJ1-4, is as follows: KAGVTQTPRYLIKTRGQQVTLSCSPISGHRSVSWYQQTPGQGLQFLFEYFSETQRNKGNFPGRFSGRQFSNSRSEMNVSTLELGDSALYLCASSRGATNEKLFFGSGTQLSVL.

The V and J genes are TRBV29-1 and TRBJ1-2; possibly TRBD1 for D (5 bases). The V gene lost 5 bases and the J gene lost 0 bases, with 19 bases spanning the gap. The CDR3 is 16 amino acids. Germline V gives CDR1 SQVTM, CDR2 ANQGSEA. CDR3 sequence (DNA): TGCAGCGTTAATGACGGGGGAGGATCAACTAACTATGGCTACACCTTC. It encodes CSVNDGGGSTNYGYTF.

The V call is TRBV5-6, the J call TRBJ1-2; D is ambiguous. Germline lookup yields CDR1 SGHDT and CDR2 YYEEEE. Trimming pared 2 bases from V and 8 bases from J, leaving 7 bases between. The CDR3 is made up of 11 amino acids. CDR3 sequence: CASSFLSGYTF. In DNA, the CDR3 is TGTGCCAGCAGCTTTCTTAGCGGCTACACCTTC. Together with reference TRBV5-6 and TRBJ1-2, the CDR3 gives the full variable domain: DAGVTQSPTHLIKTRGQQVTLRCSPKSGHDTVSWYQQALGQGPQFIFQYYEEEERQRGNFPDRFSGHQFPNYSSELNVNALLLGDSALYLCASSFLSGYTFGSGTRLTVV.

The gene calls are TRBV30 and TRBJ1-1; D not certain. Trimming cost V 7 bases and J 1 base, with 16 bases left between them. Germline-derived CDR1 and CDR2 are GTSNPN and SVGIG (reference sequence). The CDR3 is 14 amino acids. CDR3: CALEADGPNTEAFF. CDR3 DNA sequence: TGTGCCTTGGAAGCCGATGGGCCGAACACTGAAGCTTTCTTT.

This clone came up once. This chain joins TRBV5-1 and TRBJ2-5; D perhaps matches TRBD2 (6 bases). The CDR3 loop spans 13 amino acids. Germline CDR1 reads SGHRS; CDR2 reads YFSETQ. V was clipped by 0 bases and J by 7 bases, with 10 bases between them. The CDR3 coding sequence is TGCGCCAGCAGCTTGGAGGGAGGCGGGACCCAGTACTTC. It is translated as CASSLEGGGTQYF.

V and J are TRBV9 and TRBJ1-2, with D tentatively TRBD1 (6 bases). V shed 7 bases and J shed 4 bases, with 11 bases lying between them. The germline gives CDR1 SGDLS, CDR2 YYNGEE. The CDR3 consists of 12 residues. The CDR3 loop is CASSGVPYGYTF. In nucleotides, the CDR3 is TGTGCCAGCTCAGGGGTCCCCTATGGCTACACCTTC.

The V gene is TRBV5-1, the J gene TRBJ1-1; D gene uncertain. Germline CDR1 SGHRS, CDR2 YFSETQ. The CDR3 has 13 amino acids. Trimming pared 4 bases from V and 0 bases from J, leaving 7 bases between. The CDR3 is CASSRTMNTEAFF. The DNA for the CDR3 is TGCGCCAGCAGCCGGACTATGAACACTGAAGCTTTCTTT. The full variable domain, its missing parts supplied by reference TRBV5-1 and TRBJ1-1, is KAGVTQTPRYLIKTRGQQVTLSCSPISGHRSVSWYQQTPGQGLQFLFEYFSETQRNKGNFPGRFSGRQFSNSRSEMNVSTLELGDSALYLCASSRTMNTEAFFGQGTRLTVV.

In its sample, this clone was seen once. The rearrangement joins TRBV4-2 to TRBJ2-3; 8 bases fit TRBD2. Germline values: CDR1 LGHNA, CDR2 YNFKEQ. V trimming: 1 base; J trimming: 0 bases; junction bases outside the gene matches: 9. CDR3 size: 18 residues. The DNA of the CDR3 is TGTGCCAGCAGCCAAGTATCGGCTAGCGGGCGAAGCACAGATACGCAGTATTTT. It yields the protein CASSQVSASGRSTDTQYF.

The chain recombines TRBV7-2 with TRBJ2-4; TRBD2 is a possible D gene (6 bases). V was clipped by 0 bases and J by 9 bases, with 18 bases between them. CDR3 length: 16 amino acids. Looked up from germline, CDR1 is SGHTA and CDR2 is FQGNSA. CDR3 DNA: TGTGCCAGCAGCTTAGCGCAGAACGGGAGATTGATCATTCAGTACTTC. Translated, it gives CASSLAQNGRLIIQYF.

J is TRBJ2-3 and V is TRBV9, with TRBD2 identical over 7 bases. There are 13 residues in the CDR3. Germline trimming cut 5 bases from V and 4 bases from J; bases unmatched to any gene: 4. Looked up from germline, CDR1 is SGDLS and CDR2 is YYNGEE. CDR3 protein: CASRMGGADTQYF. The CDR3 DNA reads as TGTGCCAGCAGGATGGGGGGGGCAGATACGCAGTATTTT.

The chain has TRBV7-8 and TRBJ2-7; D might be TRBD2 (6 bases). In germline, CDR1 is SGHVS, CDR2 FQNEAQ. With 5 bases removed from V and 3 bases from J, the gap between germline ends came to 14 bases. CDR3 length: 14 amino acids. The CDR3 reads CASSPSGVHYEQYF. Written as DNA, the CDR3 is TGTGCCAGCAGCCCCTCGGGGGTACACTACGAGCAGTACTTC.

The chain carries TRBV9 and TRBJ1-2; D call uncertain. Germline V lookup: CDR1 SGDLS, CDR2 YYNGEE. The CDR3 totals 13 residues. Trimming took off 1 base at V and 0 bases at J, with 4 bases between the two ends. The CDR3 sequence: CASSVQTNYGYTF. CDR3 DNA: TGTGCCAGCAGCGTACAGACTAACTATGGCTACACCTTC.

This rearrangement joins TRBV4-2 to TRBJ1-2; 7 bases match TRBD1. CDR3 length: 17 residues. Trimming took 0 bases from V and 4 from J; bases not matched to a gene: 11. Looked up from germline, CDR1 is LGHNA and CDR2 is YNFKEQ. The CDR3 here is CASSQEGGTAGPYGYTF. In nucleotides, the CDR3 is TGTGCCAGCAGCCAAGAAGGTGGGACAGCGGGCCCCTATGGCTACACCTTC.

J is TRBJ1-1 and V is TRBV7-2, with D possibly matching TRBD1 (5 bases). The germline V and J ends were trimmed by 4 bases and 0 bases, with 12 bases remaining between them. Germline CDR1 and CDR2: SGHTA and FQGNSA. The CDR3 has 15 amino acids. The CDR3 DNA reads TGTGCCAGCAGCTCAACAGGAGTCATGAACACTGAAGCTTTCTTT. Its translation is CASSSTGVMNTEAFF. The whole variable domain, remainder taken from reference TRBV7-2 and TRBJ1-1, is GAGVSQSPSNKVTEKGKDVELRCDPISGHTALYWYRQSLGQGLEFLIYFQGNSAPDKSGLPSDRFSAERTGGSVSTLTIQRTQQEDSAVYLCASSSTGVMNTEAFFGQGTRLTVV.

The V and J genes are TRBV7-3 and TRBJ2-3; 11 nucleotides match TRBD2. V gave up 4 bases and J gave up 4 bases; unmatched junction bases: 4. Germline CDR1 reads SGHTA; CDR2 reads FQGTGA. This CDR3 region has 15 residues. In DNA, the CDR3 is TGTGCCAGCAGCTCCCTTAGCGGGGGGGCAGATACGCAGTATTTT. Amino acid sequence: CASSSLSGGADTQYF. Using reference TRBV7-3 and TRBJ2-3 for the parts outside the CDR3, the full variable domain is GAGVSQTPSNKVTEKGKYVELRCDPISGHTALYWYRQSLGQGPEFLIYFQGTGAADDSGLPNDRFFAVRPEGSVSTLKIQRTERGDSAVYLCASSSLSGGADTQYFGPGTRLTVL.

The chain couples TRBV6-4 to TRBJ1-2, with D hard to call. V lost 0 bases and J 5 bases, leaving 4 bases between the germline ends. The CDR3 spans 12 residues. Per germline, CDR1 MRHNA and CDR2 SNTAGT. The CDR3 protein is CASSDSSYGYTF. The DNA for the CDR3 is TGTGCCAGCAGTGACTCCAGTTATGGCTACACCTTC.